Listed here are 25 T cell receptor beta chains from one sample, sequenced in a study of T-cell reconstitution after alpha-beta-depleted transplantation in children. Unique molecular identifiers were incorporated during preparation of the TCRbeta library. TCRdb passed the PCR reads through MiXCR, listing each CDR3 protein once. The data hold 350,000 to 400,000 distinct CDR3 sequences, with just over 20% observed a single time. The sequences come from PBMCs from the stem cell graft donor, collected from the stem cell graft. The receptors come from a human donor who donated a stem cell graft to a child with acute myeloid leukemia.

The chain combines TRBV9 with TRBJ2-2; D gene uncertain. The CDR3 loop spans 17 amino acids. V lost 3 bases to trimming and J lost 3 bases, with 18 bases between them. Germline V gives CDR1 SGDLS, CDR2 YYNGEE. CDR3 in DNA: TGTGCCAGCAGCGCGCCTCGTGAGATAGAGGACACCGGGGAGCTGTTTTTT. It codes for CASSAPREIEDTGELFF.

There are a few counts of this clonotype. The V and J genes are TRBV12-3 or TRBV12-4 and TRBJ2-1; D is perhaps TRBD1 (5 bases). CDR3 length equals 12 residues. Trimming removed 7 bases at V and 12 bases at J, with 16 bases between. CDR3 sequence reads: CASTSQGLRQFF. The DNA of the CDR3 is TGTGCCAGCACTTCCCAGGGTTTACGGCAGTTCTTC.

The table lists this clonotype with many counts. The rearrangement links TRBV29-1 to TRBJ2-7; 8 bases are shared with TRBD2. The CDR3 is made up of 16 amino acids. Germline V gene sequence: CDR1 SQVTM, CDR2 ANQGSEA. V trimming: 4 bases; J trimming: 4 bases; junction bases outside the gene matches: 15. CDR3 sequence reads: CSVVILGLSGMYEQYF. Here the CDR3 DNA reads TGCAGCGTTGTCATTTTAGGGCTTAGCGGGATGTACGAGCAGTACTTC.

The chain is built from TRBV6-4 and TRBJ2-7, with D hard to call. Trimming shortened V by 6 bases and J by 2 bases, and 11 bases separated the two germline ends. The CDR3 covers 13 residues. CDR1 is MRHNA, CDR2 SNTAGT, per germline. For the CDR3, the DNA is TGTGCCAGCAGAAAGGACGAGACCTACGAGCAGTACTTC. Its translation is CASRKDETYEQYF.

This clonotype was counted between two and nine times. The CDR3 is CASSEGNTGELFF. CDR3 nucleotides: TGTGCCAGCAGTGAGGGGAACACCGGGGAGCTGTTTTTT. V is TRBV6-4 and J is TRBJ2-2; D remains ambiguous. The CDR3 sequence is 13 residues long. Germline lookup yields CDR1 MRHNA and CDR2 SNTAGT. V gave up 3 bases and J gave up 1 base, with 3 bases separating them.

This rearrangement joins TRBV4-1 to TRBJ2-1; D is unclear. This CDR3 region has 14 residues. CDR1 is MGHRA, CDR2 YSYEKL, per germline. V lost 4 bases and J lost 6, with 13 bases in between. The CDR3 loop is CASSLVPGLNEQFF. In nucleotides, the CDR3 is TGCGCCAGCAGCCTTGTCCCGGGCCTCAATGAGCAGTTCTTC.

V and J are TRBV12-3 or TRBV12-4 and TRBJ2-7; 12 bases fit TRBD2. The CDR3 spans 15 residues. V shed 6 bases and J 2 bases; nucleotides not matched to a gene: 5. The CDR3 DNA is TGTGCCAGCAGAAATGGACTAGCGGGAACCTACGAGCAGTACTTC. It yields the protein CASRNGLAGTYEQYF.

The genes are TRBV12-5 and TRBJ2-3, with 7 bases identical to TRBD2. This CDR3 comprises 15 residues. Per germline, CDR1 LGHNT and CDR2 FRNRAP. With 3 bases clipped from V and 2 bases from J, the junction kept 5 bases outside the gene matches. The CDR3 sequence is CASGFPGGLTDTQYF. The CDR3 nucleotides read TGTGCTAGTGGTTTTCCGGGAGGACTCACAGATACGCAGTATTTT.

This clonotype was seen repeatedly, ten times or more. V gene TRBV20-1 combines with J gene TRBJ1-1; D is perhaps TRBD1 (5 bases). The CDR3 consists of 15 residues. Germline lookup yields CDR1 DFQATT and CDR2 SNEGSKA (reference sequence). V was shortened by 5 bases and J by 3 bases, with 19 bases between the two germline ends. This CDR3 is CSASSGDRGYTEAFF. CDR3 coding DNA: TGCAGTGCTTCTAGCGGGGACCGGGGGTACACTGAAGCTTTCTTT.

This clonotype has more than one count but fewer than ten. This sequence joins TRBV20-1 and TRBJ2-3; D remains ambiguous. V lost 3 bases and J 2 bases, leaving 9 bases between the germline ends. Germline V gene sequence: CDR1 DFQATT, CDR2 SNEGSKA (reference sequence). CDR3 length: 13 residues. CDR3 region: CSASGRYTDTQYF. DNA of the CDR3: TGCAGTGCTAGCGGGCGGTACACAGATACGCAGTATTTT.

The chain uses TRBV29-1 and TRBJ2-7, with a weak D call TRBD2 (6 bases). V lost 8 bases and J 0 bases, leaving 20 bases between the germline ends. Germline V gene lookup returns CDR1 SQVTM and CDR2 ANQGSEA. This CDR3 is built from 15 residues. CDR3 DNA sequence: TGCAGCACCGTCGAGACTAGGCCAAGCTCCTACGAGCAGTACTTC. Translating gives CSTVETRPSSYEQYF.

V gene TRBV5-1 combines with J gene TRBJ2-3, with D perhaps matching TRBD1 (6 bases). The CDR3 consists of 17 residues. The germline CDR1 and CDR2 sequences are SGHRS and YFSETQ. Trimming took 0 bases from V and 0 from J, leaving 14 bases between them. This CDR3 is CASSLVPPGASTDTQYF. DNA for the CDR3: TGCGCCAGCAGCTTGGTCCCGCCAGGGGCTAGCACAGATACGCAGTATTTT.

J is TRBJ2-3 and V is TRBV20-1; D may be TRBD2 (6 bases). There are 12 residues in the CDR3. Germline V gene lookup returns CDR1 DFQATT and CDR2 SNEGSKA (reference sequence). V was clipped by 5 bases and J by 6 bases, with 12 bases between them. The CDR3 region is CSAPGGWDTQYF. Written as DNA, the CDR3 is TGCAGTGCTCCTGGGGGGTGGGATACGCAGTATTTT.

V is TRBV7-9 and J is TRBJ2-7; D ambiguous. CDR1 and CDR2 from the germline V gene are SEHNR and FQNEAQ (reference sequence). The CDR3 loop spans 13 amino acids. The germline V and J ends were trimmed by 10 bases and 0 bases, with 13 bases remaining between them. The CDR3 here is CAISTASSYEQYF. Here the CDR3 DNA reads TGTGCCATCTCGACGGCGAGCTCCTACGAGCAGTACTTC.

This clonotype came up many times. V and J are TRBV13 and TRBJ2-7; 8 bases line up with TRBD2. Looked up from germline, CDR1 is PRHDT and CDR2 is FYEKMQ (reference sequence). The CDR3 extends over 14 amino acids. V shed 4 bases, J shed 7 bases, and the junction held 9 bases outside the gene matches. As DNA, the CDR3 is TGTGCCAGCAGCTCAGCCGGGACTAGTCGTGAGCAGTACTTC. This gives the protein CASSSAGTSREQYF.

Regarding this clonotype: At one end the junction does not follow the germline gene, possibly because of a read error. This chain connects TRBV7-2 to TRBJ2-3; D unresolved. The CDR3 runs to 14 residues. Germline loops: CDR1 SGHTA, CDR2 FQGNSA. This CDR3 reads CASSLVDRADTRYF. The CDR3 DNA reads as TGTGCCAGCAGCTTAGTAGACCGGGCCGATACGCGGTATTTT.

The CDR3 is CSSPASGRRDTQYF. For the CDR3, the DNA is TGCAGTAGCCCGGCTAGCGGGAGAAGGGATACGCAGTATTTT. The chain joins TRBV20-1 to TRBJ2-3; TRBD2 matches at 10 bases. Losses at the gene ends were 8 bases for V and 6 bases for J; bases not matched to a gene: 11. Germline assignment: CDR1 DFQATT and CDR2 SNEGSKA (reference sequence). The CDR3 totals 14 residues.

The CDR3 DNA is TGCAGTGCTAGTGGTCCGGGACTAGCGGGAAGAAATGAGCAGTTCTTC. Translation: CSASGPGLAGRNEQFF. The genes are TRBV20-1 and TRBJ2-1, with 13 positions matching TRBD2. Germline values: CDR1 DFQATT, CDR2 SNEGSKA (reference sequence). J gave up 7 bases and V 3 bases, and 9 bases lay outside the gene matches. CDR3 length: 16 residues.

Note on this clonotype: Without the conserved terminal phenylalanine or tryptophan, this CDR3 likely stems from a read error. The rearrangement links TRBV29-1 to TRBJ2-1, with D unclear. CDR1 SQVTM and CDR2 ANQGSEA come from the germline V gene. Trimming pared 6 bases from V and 4 bases from J, leaving 10 bases between. The CDR3 has 12 residues. Here the CDR3 reads CSVGEIYNEQFS. The DNA for the CDR3 is TGCAGCGTAGGAGAGATTTACAATGAGCAGTTCTCC.

This clonotype appeared a few times. The chain recombines TRBV6-5 with TRBJ2-7; D call uncertain. Germline V gene lookup returns CDR1 MNHEY and CDR2 SVGAGI. The CDR3 sequence is 14 residues long. Between the trimmed V and J ends, which lost 0 bases and 1 base, there was a span of 7 bases. CDR3: CASSYSRYSYEQYF. CDR3 DNA: TGTGCCAGCAGTTACTCGCGTTATTCCTACGAGCAGTACTTC.

This clonotype occurred once. V gene TRBV28 combines with J gene TRBJ2-7, with a tentative D call TRBD1 (6 bases). CDR3 length equals 13 residues. Germline CDR1 reads MDHEN; CDR2 reads SYDVKM. Trimming cost V 5 bases and J 2 bases, with 10 bases left between them. The CDR3 reads CASSPGHPYEQYF. The CDR3 DNA is TGTGCCAGCAGTCCGGGACACCCCTACGAGCAGTACTTC.

This clonotype was counted many times. The V call is TRBV12-3 or TRBV12-4, the J call TRBJ2-7, with 13 positions matching TRBD2. The V gene end was trimmed by 3 bases and the J gene end by 6 bases; junction bases not matched to a gene: 2. The CDR3 consists of 14 residues. CDR3: CASSFGLAGVEQYF. CDR3 nucleotides: TGTGCCAGCAGTTTCGGACTAGCGGGAGTCGAGCAGTACTTC.

This sequence joins TRBV27 and TRBJ2-3; D could derive from TRBD1 or TRBD2 (5 bases each). The CDR3 contains 14 residues. Trimming took 5 bases from V and 6 from J, leaving 15 bases between them. The V gene's germline CDR1 is MNHEY and CDR2 SMNVEV (reference sequence). The CDR3 DNA follows: TGTGCCAGCAGTGGGGACCATTTAATCGATACGCAGTATTTT. This encodes CASSGDHLIDTQYF.

The table lists this clonotype with a few counts. The chain couples TRBV5-1 to TRBJ1-1; D gene unclear. Trimming cost V 0 bases and J 0 bases, with 6 bases left between them. The V gene's germline CDR1 is SGHRS and CDR2 YFSETQ. The CDR3 contains 14 residues. CDR3 DNA: TGCGCCAGCAGCTTGGACCCGGTGAACACTGAAGCTTTCTTT. Its protein is CASSLDPVNTEAFF.

This clonotype has at least ten counts. This chain connects TRBV12-3 or TRBV12-4 to TRBJ2-1; D unresolved. This CDR3 is built from 16 residues. V lost 5 bases and J lost 0, with 14 bases in between. The CDR3, as DNA: TGTGCCAGCAGTCACCCAGTTAAGAGCTCCTACAATGAGCAGTTCTTC. This codes for CASSHPVKSSYNEQFF.